A selection of T cell receptor beta chains follows, all from one sample in a study of blood T cell repertoires in COVID-19. Libraries were prepared by immunoSEQ multiplex PCR; TCRdb keeps only in-frame clonotypes and omits some of them. The sample has over 150,000 clones; roughly 90% are singletons. Source material: peripheral blood. All receptors derive from a man between 18 and 35 years old with acute or convalescent COVID-19. CDR3s include the opening cysteine and the closing phenylalanine or tryptophan. Fields, in order: clone size, D gene, J gene, V gene, CDR3 protein, CDR3 DNA. A D gene is named only where the DNA matches it firmly. Clone size is shown for a subset of rows, as once, few, many or a class of expanded clone.

NA | TRBD1 | TRBJ1-2 | TRBV27 | CASSLDRGFIYGYTF | TGTGCCAGCAGTTTAGACAGGGGGTTCATCTATGGCTACACCTTC
NA | NA | TRBJ1-6 | TRBV5-1 | CASSFVSDKDSPLHF | TGCGCCAGCAGCTTTGTGTCGGACAAAGATTCACCCCTCCACTTT
once | NA | TRBJ2-3 | TRBV27 | CASSLGPSYGGDTQYF | TGTGCCAGCAGTTTAGGGCCTTCCTACGGGGGAGATACGCAGTATTTT
NA | NA | TRBJ2-7 | TRBV12-5 | CASGRFYEQYF | TGTGCTAGTGGCCGTTTCTACGAGCAGTACTTC
NA | NA | TRBJ1-1 | TRBV10-2 | CASRRDTEAFF | TGCGCCAGCAGGAGGGACACTGAAGCTTTCTTT
NA | NA | TRBJ2-7 | TRBV27 | CASSAGTPYEQYF | TGTGCCAGCAGTGCCGGGACACCATACGAGCAGTACTTC
NA | NA | TRBJ1-1 | TRBV3-1/TRBV3-2 | CASSQGRQALF | TGTGCCAGCAGCCAAGGTAGACAGGCCTTATTT
NA | NA | TRBJ2-6 | TRBV24-1 | CATSAGGQGAGANVLTF | TGTGCCACCAGTGCGGGGGGGCAGGGGGCTGGGGCCAACGTCCTGACTTTC
NA | NA | TRBJ1-2 | TRBV2 | CASSTLDSYGYTF | TGTGCCAGCAGCACCTTGGACAGCTATGGCTACACCTTC
NA | TRBD2 | TRBJ2-1 | TRBV5-1 | CASSFLAGDYNEQFF | TGCGCCAGCAGTTTCCTAGCGGGGGATTACAATGAGCAGTTCTTC
NA | NA | TRBJ1-4 | TRBV5-5 | CASSSPVQGEKLFF | TGTGCCAGCAGCTCCCCCGTGCAGGGTGAAAAACTGTTTTTT
NA | NA | TRBJ1-5 | TRBV7-8 | CASSITTGYNQPQHF | TGTGCCAGCAGTATTACGACAGGATACAATCAGCCCCAGCATTTT
NA | TRBD1 | TRBJ1-2 | TRBV6-5 | CASRGDRDRAGYTF | TGTGCCAGCAGGGGGGATCGGGACAGGGCTGGCTACACCTTC
NA | NA | TRBJ1-4 | TRBV7-2 | CASSLEPNEKLFF | TGTGCCAGCAGCTTAGAGCCAAATGAAAAACTGTTTTTT
NA | TRBD2 | TRBJ2-4 | TRBV27 | CASSPIAGEVKNIQYF | TGTGCCAGCAGCCCAATTGCGGGAGAGGTCAAAAACATTCAGTACTTC
NA | TRBD2 | TRBJ2-3 | TRBV4-2 | CASSQDMGLAGGLTDTQYF | TGTGCCAGCAGCCAAGATATGGGACTAGCGGGGGGGCTCACAGATACGCAGTATTTT
NA | NA | TRBJ2-1 | TRBV11-3 | CASSLTAEYSEQFF | TGTGCCAGCAGCTTAACGGCCGAGTACAGTGAGCAGTTCTTC
NA | TRBD1 | TRBJ1-5 | TRBV14 | CASSPIPDRGRDQPQHF | TGTGCCAGCAGCCCTATACCCGACAGGGGGAGAGATCAGCCCCAGCATTTT
NA | TRBD1 | TRBJ1-3 | TRBV24-1 | CATSDPRQGQGNTIYF | TGTGCCACCAGTGACCCTAGACAGGGTCAGGGAAACACCATATATTTT
few | TRBD1 | TRBJ2-7 | TRBV19 | CASTSGQVGEQYF | TGTGCCAGTACCTCAGGACAGGTAGGCGAGCAGTACTTC
NA | NA | TRBJ2-7 | TRBV5-6 | CASSLDQYEQYF | TGTGCCAGCAGCTTGGATCAGTACGAGCAGTACTTC
NA | NA | TRBJ2-2 | TRBV9 | CASSPQGNTGELFF | TGTGCCAGCAGCCCCCAGGGTAACACCGGGGAGCTGTTTTTT
few | TRBD1 | TRBJ1-4 | TRBV18 | CASATGTGAEKLFF | TGTGCCAGCGCAACCGGGACAGGGGCGGAAAAACTGTTTTTT
NA | NA | TRBJ1-2 | TRBV5-1 | CASSFSPDYGYTF | TGCGCCAGCAGCTTTTCTCCAGACTATGGCTACACCTTC
once | NA | TRBJ2-7 | TRBV7-9 | CASSLEGEGEQYF | TGTGCCAGCAGCTTAGAGGGGGAGGGCGAGCAGTACTTC
NA | NA | TRBJ1-1 | TRBV19 | CASRVGMTVRQAFF | TGTGCCAGTAGAGTAGGGATGACAGTTCGTCAAGCTTTCTTT
once | NA | TRBJ1-2 | TRBV5-4 | CASSFISTHYGYTF | TGTGCCAGCAGCTTCATCAGTACCCACTATGGCTACACCTTC
NA | NA | TRBJ1-3 | TRBV14 | CASSLSTGNTIYF | TGTGCCAGCAGCCTATCCACAGGAAACACCATATATTTT
NA | NA | TRBJ1-5 | TRBV6-6 | CASTLLGGSNQPQHF | TGTGCCAGCACCCTGCTCGGGGGGAGCAATCAGCCCCAGCATTTT
NA | NA | TRBJ2-2 | TRBV30 | CAWSDARRGHTGELFF | TGTGCCTGGAGTGACGCCAGGAGAGGGCACACCGGGGAGCTGTTTTTT
few | NA | TRBJ1-2 | TRBV12-5 | CASGFPGGSGYTF | TGTGCTAGTGGTTTCCCGGGAGGCTCTGGCTACACCTTC
NA | TRBD1 | TRBJ1-4 | TRBV19 | CASSIGLDRGYEKLFF | TGTGCCAGTAGTATAGGCTTGGACAGGGGTTACGAAAAACTGTTTTTT
NA | NA | TRBJ1-4 | TRBV19 | CASSAPATRDGKLFF | TGTGCCAGTAGTGCCCCCGCGACCAGGGATGGAAAACTGTTTTTT
once | TRBD1 | TRBJ1-2 | TRBV29-1 | CSAATGTGIGYGYTF | TGCAGCGCCGCCACCGGGACAGGGATTGGCTATGGCTACACCTTC
NA | TRBD1 | TRBJ2-7 | TRBV5-6 | CASSFGTGRAYEQYF | TGTGCCAGCAGCTTTGGGACAGGCAGAGCCTACGAGCAGTACTTC
once | NA | TRBJ1-1 | TRBV25-1 | CASSDLDRPLNTEAFF | TGTGCCAGCAGTGACTTGGACAGACCATTGAACACTGAAGCTTTCTTT
NA | NA | TRBJ1-4 | TRBV6-5 | CASSYAGVGNEKLFF | TGTGCCAGCAGTTACGCGGGGGTGGGTAATGAAAAACTGTTTTTT
NA | TRBD1 | TRBJ2-6 | TRBV4-1 | CASSQDGTVSGANVLTF | TGCGCCAGCAGCCAAGATGGGACAGTCTCTGGGGCCAACGTCCTGACTTTC
NA | NA | TRBJ1-2 | TRBV7-2 | CASSTLRGNYGYTF | TGTGCCAGCTCAACCCTACGGGGAAACTATGGCTACACCTTC
once | NA | TRBJ2-1 | TRBV24-1 | CATSDQGYNEQFF | TGTGCCACCAGTGATCAGGGATACAATGAGCAGTTCTTC
NA | TRBD1 | TRBJ1-2 | TRBV9 | CASSVDLGTDYGYTF | TGTGCCAGCAGCGTGGACCTCGGGACAGACTATGGCTACACCTTC
NA | TRBD2 | TRBJ2-1 | TRBV10-2 | CAATSGSYNEQFF | TGCGCCGCGACTAGCGGATCGTACAATGAGCAGTTCTTC
NA | TRBD1 | TRBJ2-5 | TRBV11-2 | CASSLFRDRGSDETQYF | TGTGCCAGCAGCTTATTCCGGGACAGGGGGTCGGATGAGACCCAGTACTTC
NA | NA | TRBJ1-1 | TRBV7-2 | CASSLRGRAVTEAFF | TGTGCCAGCAGCTTGCGGGGGAGGGCGGTAACTGAAGCTTTCTTT
NA | TRBD1 | TRBJ2-2 | TRBV18 | CASSPNGQGMAGELFF | TGTGCCAGCTCACCCAATGGACAGGGTATGGCCGGGGAGCTGTTTTTT
once | NA | TRBJ2-7 | TRBV7-2 | CASSGGPQRWEQYF | TGTGCCAGCAGTGGAGGGCCACAACGCTGGGAGCAGTACTTC